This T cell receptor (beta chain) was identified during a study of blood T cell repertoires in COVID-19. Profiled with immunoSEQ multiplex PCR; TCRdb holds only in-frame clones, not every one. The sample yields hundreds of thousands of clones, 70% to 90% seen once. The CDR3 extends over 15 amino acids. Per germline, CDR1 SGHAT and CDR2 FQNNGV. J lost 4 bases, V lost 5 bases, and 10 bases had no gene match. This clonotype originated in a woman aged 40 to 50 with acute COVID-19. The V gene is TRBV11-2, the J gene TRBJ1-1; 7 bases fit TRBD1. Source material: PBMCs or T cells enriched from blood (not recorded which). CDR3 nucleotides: TGTGCCAGCAGCCGCCAACAGGGGTCGGGCACTGAAGCTTTCTTT. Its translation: CASSRQQGSGTEAFF. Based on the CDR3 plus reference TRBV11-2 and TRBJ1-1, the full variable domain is EAGVAQSPRYKIIEKRQSVAFWCNPISGHATLYWYQQILGQGPKLLIQFQNNGVVDDSQLPKDRFSAERLKGVDSTLKIQPAKLEDSAVYLCASSRQQGSGTEAFFGQGTRLTVV.